Listed here are 10 T cell receptor beta chains from one sample, sequenced in a study of T cell responses to AZD1222 COVID-19 vaccine. Sequencing used immunoSEQ multiplex PCR; TCRdb keeps in-frame clones, though not all of them. The sample lists around 200,000 clones; approximately 91% were seen once. The specimen was peripheral blood, collected on day 0 of AZD1222 vaccination. These receptors all come from an adult in good health.

The J gene is TRBJ1-3, the V gene TRBV6-6; TRBD1 agrees at 7 bases. This CDR3 contains 16 residues. CDR1 and CDR2 from the germline V gene are MNHNY and SVGAGI (reference sequence). V was pared by 3 bases and J by 2 bases, with 7 bases of the junction left unmatched. The chain's CDR3 is CASSYSEGATGNTIYF. CDR3 DNA sequence: TGTGCCAGCAGTTATTCAGAGGGGGCAACTGGAAACACCATATATTTT.

The rearrangement joins TRBV28 to TRBJ2-7; TRBD2 might be the D (5 bases). With 2 bases removed from V and 5 bases from J, the gap between germline ends came to 10 bases. Germline CDR1 and CDR2: MDHEN and SYDVKM. CDR3 length: 13 amino acids. CDR3 bases: TGTGCCAGCAGTTTAGATAGCGATGACGAGCAGTACTTC. Amino acids: CASSLDSDDEQYF.

The CDR3 loop reads CASSLTGGAGELFF. The CDR3, as DNA: TGTGCCAGCAGCTTAACCGGAGGGGCCGGGGAGCTGTTTTTT. J is TRBJ2-2 and V is TRBV7-3; possibly TRBD2 for D (6 bases). The germline V gene encodes CDR1 SGHTA and CDR2 FQGTGA. The CDR3 consists of 14 residues. V lost 0 bases to trimming and J lost 6 bases, with 8 bases between them. The full variable domain, completed using reference TRBV7-3 and TRBJ2-2, is GAGVSQTPSNKVTEKGKYVELRCDPISGHTALYWYRQSLGQGPEFLIYFQGTGAADDSGLPNDRFFAVRPEGSVSTLKIQRTERGDSAVYLCASSLTGGAGELFFGEGSRLTVL.

The chain carries TRBV2 and TRBJ2-7, with a tentative D call TRBD2 (6 bases). The V gene lost 2 bases and the J gene lost 2 bases, with 13 bases spanning the gap. In germline, CDR1 is SNHLY, CDR2 FYNNEI. This CDR3 comprises 15 residues. Here the CDR3 DNA reads TGTGCCAGCAGTGAACCCCTAGCGCACCCCTACGAGCAGTACTTC. Translating it yields CASSEPLAHPYEQYF. The full variable domain, completed using reference TRBV2 and TRBJ2-7, is EPEVTQTPSHQVTQMGQEVILRCVPISNHLYFYWYRQILGQKVEFLVSFYNNEISEKSEIFDDQFSVERPDGSNFTLKIRSTKLEDSAMYFCASSEPLAHPYEQYFGPGTRLTVT.

This sequence joins TRBV19 and TRBJ1-5; 10 bases are shared with TRBD1. With 6 bases clipped from V and 4 bases from J, the junction kept 6 bases outside the gene matches. Germline CDR1 LNHDA, CDR2 SQIVND (reference sequence). This CDR3 is built from 15 residues. In nucleotides, the CDR3 is TGTGCCAGTAGGTGGACAGGGGGGATTAATCAGCCCCAGCATTTT. Its translation is CASRWTGGINQPQHF. The variable domain in full, with the rest retrieved from reference TRBV19 and TRBJ1-5, is DGGITQSPKYLFRKEGQNVTLSCEQNLNHDAMYWYRQDPGQGLRLIYYSQIVNDFQKGDIAEGYSVSREKKESFPLTVTSAQKNPTAFYLCASRWTGGINQPQHFGDGTRLSIL.

The chain uses TRBV6-5 and TRBJ2-7; 15 bases fit TRBD2. CDR1 is MNHEY and CDR2 is SVGAGI in the germline V gene. V lost 6 bases to trimming and J lost 4 bases; unmatched junction nucleotides: 1. The CDR3 contains 14 residues. The CDR3 nucleotides read TGTGCCAGCAGCGGACTAGCGGGAGGGTACGAGCAGTACTTC. It codes for CASSGLAGGYEQYF.

The chain joins TRBV7-3 to TRBJ2-1; 9 nucleotides align to TRBD2. CDR3 length: 15 residues. Germline V gives CDR1 SGHTA, CDR2 FQGTGA. Losses at the gene ends were 5 bases for V and 1 base for J; bases not matched to a gene: 3. DNA for the CDR3: TGTGCCAGCAGCCAAACTAGCGGGTCCTACAATGAGCAGTTCTTC. This translates into CASSQTSGSYNEQFF. The variable domain in full, completed from reference TRBV7-3 and TRBJ2-1, reads GAGVSQTPSNKVTEKGKYVELRCDPISGHTALYWYRQSLGQGPEFLIYFQGTGAADDSGLPNDRFFAVRPEGSVSTLKIQRTERGDSAVYLCASSQTSGSYNEQFFGPGTRLTVL.

This clone was observed once. This sequence joins TRBV28 and TRBJ1-2, with D uncertain. Trimming left V 1 base short and J 2 bases short, with 8 bases between. Germline V gene lookup returns CDR1 MDHEN and CDR2 SYDVKM. CDR3 length: 14 amino acids. CDR3 bases: TGTGCCAGCAGTTTATCCGGGAAAAACTATGGCTACACCTTC. Translation: CASSLSGKNYGYTF.

The V and J genes are TRBV5-1 and TRBJ1-3; unclear D gene. Germline V gene data show CDR1 as SGHRS and CDR2 as YFSETQ. The germline V and J ends were trimmed by 3 bases and 5 bases, with 9 bases remaining between them. The CDR3 loop spans 13 amino acids. CDR3 residues: CASSSIDRNTIYF. CDR3 coding DNA: TGCGCCAGCAGCTCCATCGACCGAAACACCATATATTTT. Together with reference TRBV5-1 and TRBJ1-3, the CDR3 gives the full variable domain: KAGVTQTPRYLIKTRGQQVTLSCSPISGHRSVSWYQQTPGQGLQFLFEYFSETQRNKGNFPGRFSGRQFSNSRSEMNVSTLELGDSALYLCASSSIDRNTIYFGEGSWLTVV.

V is TRBV6-1 and J is TRBJ2-3; 8 bases line up with TRBD1. The CDR3 totals 16 residues. The V gene's germline CDR1 is MNHNS and CDR2 SASEGT. With 2 bases clipped from V and 6 bases from J, the junction kept 10 bases outside the gene matches. CDR3 protein: CASSERPGGGVDTQYF. CDR3 in DNA: TGTGCCAGCAGTGAAAGGCCAGGGGGCGGGGTGGATACGCAGTATTTT.